One sample yielded the 8 T cell receptor beta chains listed below, sequenced in a study of beta chain features in type 1 diabetes. Their antigen targets remain unknown. All of the isolated RNA was reverse transcribed, so expressed TCRB transcripts were sequenced. The assay was immunoSEQ multiplex PCR, and TCRdb's table has in-frame clones only and misses some. This table has 250,000 to 300,000 clones, 13% to 15% appearing once. Study-wide findings and caveats: Moderate yet significant TCRB CDR3 shortening was seen in Type 1 diabetes patients in all four CD4+ subsets.

Material for sequencing was naive CD4+ T cells from blood. These receptors all stem from a man aged 30 to 45 with type 1 diabetes.

The sample holds a few counts of this clone. The genes are TRBV7-2 and TRBJ2-7; weak D call: TRBD1 (5 bases). The V end lost 5 bases, the J end lost 6 bases, and 11 bases lay between the germline ends. This CDR3 is built from 12 residues. The germline V gene has CDR1 SGHTA and CDR2 FQGNSA. The DNA for the CDR3 is TGTGCCAGCAGCCAGTACCAGGGCGAGCAGTACTTC. Translating it yields CASSQYQGEQYF.

This clone was seen only a few times. V gene TRBV18 combines with J gene TRBJ2-5; weak D call: TRBD1 (5 bases). The CDR3 runs to 13 residues. Germline CDR1 reads KGHSH; CDR2 reads LQKENI. Trimming pared 3 bases from V and 4 bases from J, leaving 9 bases between. CDR3: CASSPPGSETQYF. The CDR3 coding sequence is TGTGCCAGCTCACCGCCAGGGTCAGAGACCCAGTACTTC.

This clone was observed a few times. This rearrangement joins TRBV19 to TRBJ2-1; 13 bases are shared with TRBD2. Germline CDR1 reads LNHDA; CDR2 reads SQIVND (reference sequence). With 1 base clipped from V and 9 bases from J, the junction kept 6 bases outside the gene matches. This CDR3 has 16 amino acids. As DNA, the CDR3 is TGTGCCAGTAGTATAGGCCTCACTAGCGGGAGGGGTGAGCAGTTCTTC. The encoded protein is CASSIGLTSGRGEQFF.

V is TRBV10-3 and J is TRBJ2-7; D unclear. Between the trimmed V and J ends, which lost 7 bases and 3 bases, there was a span of 13 bases. The CDR3 sequence is 13 residues long. Germline V lookup: CDR1 ENHRY, CDR2 SYGVKD. CDR3 in amino acids: CAINGPQSYEQYF. As DNA, the CDR3 is TGTGCCATCAACGGTCCTCAAAGCTACGAGCAGTACTTC.

This clone has a count of ten or more. V usage is TRBV29-1 and J usage is TRBJ2-7, with D unresolved. V lost 6 bases, J lost 4 bases, and 13 bases lay in between. The CDR3 sequence is 12 residues long. The germline V gene encodes CDR1 SQVTM and CDR2 ANQGSEA. The CDR3 region is CSVSINRYEQYF. The CDR3 DNA follows: TGCAGCGTCTCCATTAACAGATACGAGCAGTACTTC.

This clone was seen a few times. This sequence joins TRBV7-3 and TRBJ2-1; 8 nucleotides agree with TRBD2. There are 13 residues in the CDR3. CDR1 is SGHTA and CDR2 is FQGTGA in the germline V gene. V was pared by 4 bases and J by 7 bases, with 3 bases of the junction left unmatched. The CDR3, as DNA: TGTGCCAGCAGCTGGGCGGGAGGTAATGAGCAGTTCTTC. Residues: CASSWAGGNEQFF.

This clone was seen only a few times. The CDR3 DNA is TGTGCCAGCAGCTTCGGGGACAGCCTACTACGCGAGCAGTACTTC. Protein: CASSFGDSLLREQYF. J is TRBJ2-7 and V is TRBV5-4, with 7 positions matching TRBD1. The V gene's germline CDR1 is SGHNT and CDR2 YYREEE (reference sequence). The CDR3 totals 15 residues. Trimming at V came to 2 bases and at J to 6 bases, leaving 11 bases not matched to a gene.

This clone was seen a handful of times. The chain carries TRBV13 and TRBJ2-7, with D maybe TRBD1 (6 bases). Germline loops: CDR1 PRHDT, CDR2 FYEKMQ (reference sequence). Trimming shortened V by 5 bases and J by 6 bases, and 11 bases separated the two germline ends. There are 12 residues in the CDR3. The CDR3 DNA reads TGTGCCAGCAGCGCGCAGGGGAGCGAGCAGTACTTC. Translated: CASSAQGSEQYF. Full variable domain (outside the CDR3, taken from reference TRBV13 and TRBJ2-7): AAGVIQSPRHLIKEKRETATLKCYPIPRHDTVYWYQQGPGQDPQFLISFYEKMQSDKGSIPDRFSAQQFSDYHSELNMSSLELGDSALYFCASSAQGSEQYFGPGTRLTVT.